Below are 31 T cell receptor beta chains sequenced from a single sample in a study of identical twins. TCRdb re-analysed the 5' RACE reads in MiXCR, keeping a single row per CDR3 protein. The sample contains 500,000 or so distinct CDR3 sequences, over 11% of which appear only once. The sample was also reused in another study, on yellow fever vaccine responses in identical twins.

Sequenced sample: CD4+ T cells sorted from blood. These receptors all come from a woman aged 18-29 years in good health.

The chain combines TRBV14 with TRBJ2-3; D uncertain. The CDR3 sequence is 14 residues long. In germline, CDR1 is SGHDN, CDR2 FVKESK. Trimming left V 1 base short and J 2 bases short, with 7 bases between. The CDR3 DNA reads TGTGCCAGCAGCCAAGCCCAACTCACAGATACGCAGTATTTT. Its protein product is CASSQAQLTDTQYF.

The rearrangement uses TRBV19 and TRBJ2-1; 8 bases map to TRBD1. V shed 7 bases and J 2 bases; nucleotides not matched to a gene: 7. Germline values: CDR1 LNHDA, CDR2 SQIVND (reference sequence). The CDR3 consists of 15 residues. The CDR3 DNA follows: TGTGCCAGTACCCAGGGGGCGCCGGCCTACAATGAGCAGTTCTTC. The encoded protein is CASTQGAPAYNEQFF.

The CDR3 protein is CASRGSGGIGQETQYF. In DNA form, the CDR3 reads TGTGCCAGCAGGGGTAGCGGGGGGATCGGCCAAGAGACCCAGTACTTC. The rearrangement links TRBV11-2 to TRBJ2-5; TRBD2 aligns across 10 bases. J lost 1 base, V lost 6 bases, and 8 bases had no gene match. This CDR3 spans 16 amino acids. Germline CDR1 is SGHAT and CDR2 is FQNNGV.

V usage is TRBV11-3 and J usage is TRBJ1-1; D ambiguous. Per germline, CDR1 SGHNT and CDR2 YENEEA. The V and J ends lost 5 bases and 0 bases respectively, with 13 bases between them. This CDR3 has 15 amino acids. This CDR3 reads CASSRDGRMNTEAFF. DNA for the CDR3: TGTGCCAGCAGCCGAGACGGACGGATGAACACTGAAGCTTTCTTT.

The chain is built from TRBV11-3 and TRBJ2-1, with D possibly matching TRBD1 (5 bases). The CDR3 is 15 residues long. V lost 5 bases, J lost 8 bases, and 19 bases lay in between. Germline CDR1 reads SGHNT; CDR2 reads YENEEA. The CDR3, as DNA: TGTGCCAGCAGCACAGGCGTAACAGATTGGGATGAGCAGTTCTTC. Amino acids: CASSTGVTDWDEQFF.

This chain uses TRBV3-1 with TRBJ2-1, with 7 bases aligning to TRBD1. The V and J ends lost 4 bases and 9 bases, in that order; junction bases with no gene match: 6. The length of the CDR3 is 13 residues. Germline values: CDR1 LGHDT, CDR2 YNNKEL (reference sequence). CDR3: CASSPRDSTEQFF. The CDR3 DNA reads TGTGCCAGCAGCCCTAGGGACAGCACTGAGCAGTTCTTC.

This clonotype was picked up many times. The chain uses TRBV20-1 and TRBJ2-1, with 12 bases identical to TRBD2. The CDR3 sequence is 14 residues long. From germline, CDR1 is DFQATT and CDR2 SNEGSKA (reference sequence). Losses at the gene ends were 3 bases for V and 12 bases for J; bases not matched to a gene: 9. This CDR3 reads CSARSGLAGPGQFF. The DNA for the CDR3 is TGCAGTGCTAGGTCGGGACTAGCGGGCCCCGGGCAGTTCTTC.

The CDR3 loop reads CASSPDSRLEAFF. The CDR3 DNA sequence: TGTGCCAGCTCACCGGACAGCCGACTTGAAGCTTTCTTT. The J gene is TRBJ1-1, the V gene TRBV18, with D perhaps matching TRBD1 (6 bases). The germline V gene has CDR1 KGHSH and CDR2 LQKENI. This CDR3 is built from 13 residues. Deletions cut 3 bases from V and 7 bases from J, with 12 bases between.

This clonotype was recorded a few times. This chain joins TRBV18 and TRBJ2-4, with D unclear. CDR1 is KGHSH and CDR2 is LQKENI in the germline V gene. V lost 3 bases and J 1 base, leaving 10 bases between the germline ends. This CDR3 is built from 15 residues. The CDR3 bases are TGTGCCAGCTCACCGGTTGACACCGCCAAAAACATTCAGTACTTC. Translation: CASSPVDTAKNIQYF.

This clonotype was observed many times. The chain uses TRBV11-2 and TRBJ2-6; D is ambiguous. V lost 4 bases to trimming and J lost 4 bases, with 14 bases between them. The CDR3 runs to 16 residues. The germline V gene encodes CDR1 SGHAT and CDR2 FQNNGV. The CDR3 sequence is CASSSGFSGGANVLTF. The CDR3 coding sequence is TGTGCCAGCAGCTCAGGCTTCTCCGGGGGGGCCAACGTCCTGACTTTC.

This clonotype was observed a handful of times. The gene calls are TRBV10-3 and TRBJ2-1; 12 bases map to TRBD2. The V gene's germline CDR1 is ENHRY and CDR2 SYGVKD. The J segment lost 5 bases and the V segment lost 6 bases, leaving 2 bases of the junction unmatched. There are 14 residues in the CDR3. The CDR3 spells CAISGLAGNNEQFF. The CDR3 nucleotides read TGTGCCATCAGCGGACTAGCGGGAAACAATGAGCAGTTCTTC.

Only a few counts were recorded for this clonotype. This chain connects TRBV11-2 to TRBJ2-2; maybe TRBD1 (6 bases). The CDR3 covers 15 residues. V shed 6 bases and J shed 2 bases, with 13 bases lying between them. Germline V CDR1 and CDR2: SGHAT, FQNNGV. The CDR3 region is CASSTGTKNTGELFF. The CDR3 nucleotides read TGTGCCAGCAGTACCGGGACAAAAAACACCGGGGAGCTGTTTTTT. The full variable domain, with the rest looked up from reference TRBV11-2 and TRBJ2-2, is EAGVAQSPRYKIIEKRQSVAFWCNPISGHATLYWYQQILGQGPKLLIQFQNNGVVDDSQLPKDRFSAERLKGVDSTLKIQPAKLEDSAVYLCASSTGTKNTGELFFGEGSRLTVL.

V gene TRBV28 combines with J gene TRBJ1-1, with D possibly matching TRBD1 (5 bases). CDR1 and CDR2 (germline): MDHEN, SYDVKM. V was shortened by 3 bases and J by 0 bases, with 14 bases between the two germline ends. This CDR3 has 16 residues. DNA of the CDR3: TGTGCCAGCAGTTTCTTTGGGGCGAGGATGAACACTGAAGCTTTCTTT. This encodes CASSFFGARMNTEAFF.

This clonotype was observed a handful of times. The CDR3 protein is CATSEPDRASTDTQYF. The CDR3 DNA follows: TGTGCCACCAGTGAGCCGGACAGGGCCAGCACAGATACGCAGTATTTT. The rearrangement uses TRBV24-1 and TRBJ2-3; 8 nucleotides align to TRBD1. The length of the CDR3 is 16 residues. Germline assignment: CDR1 KGHDR and CDR2 SFDVKD. Unmatched junction bases numbered 5, after V lost 4 bases and J lost 0 bases.

CDR3 loop: CSAREYPGAGELFF. CDR3 sequence (DNA): TGCAGTGCTAGAGAGTACCCGGGGGCCGGGGAGCTGTTTTTT. This chain joins TRBV20-1 and TRBJ2-2, with D maybe TRBD2 (6 bases). Germline V lookup: CDR1 DFQATT, CDR2 SNEGSKA (reference sequence). This CDR3 comprises 14 residues. V dropped 0 bases and J dropped 6 bases, with 11 bases sitting between them.

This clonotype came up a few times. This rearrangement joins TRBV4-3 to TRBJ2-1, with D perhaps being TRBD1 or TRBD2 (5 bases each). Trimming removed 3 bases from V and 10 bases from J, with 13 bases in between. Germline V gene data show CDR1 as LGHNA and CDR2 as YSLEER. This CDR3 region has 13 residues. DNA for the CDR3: TGCGCCAGCAGCCATAACGAGGGGCGAGAGCAGTTCTTC. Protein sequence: CASSHNEGREQFF.

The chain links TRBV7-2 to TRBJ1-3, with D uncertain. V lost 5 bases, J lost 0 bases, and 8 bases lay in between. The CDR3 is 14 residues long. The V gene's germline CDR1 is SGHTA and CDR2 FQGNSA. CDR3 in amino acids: CASSRMDSGNTIYF. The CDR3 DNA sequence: TGTGCCAGCAGCCGGATGGACTCTGGAAACACCATATATTTT.

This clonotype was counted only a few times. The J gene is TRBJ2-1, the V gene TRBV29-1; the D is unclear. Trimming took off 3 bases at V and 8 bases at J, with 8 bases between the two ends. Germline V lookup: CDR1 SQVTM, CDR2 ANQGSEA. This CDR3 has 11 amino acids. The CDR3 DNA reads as TGCAGCGTTGATTACGTCTATGAGCAGTTCTTC. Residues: CSVDYVYEQFF.

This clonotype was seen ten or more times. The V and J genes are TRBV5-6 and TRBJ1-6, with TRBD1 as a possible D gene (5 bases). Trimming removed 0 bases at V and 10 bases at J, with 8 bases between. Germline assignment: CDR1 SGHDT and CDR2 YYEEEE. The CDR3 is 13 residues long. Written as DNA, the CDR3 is TGTGCCAGCAGCTTGGGGCCAGGGTCACCCCTCCACTTT. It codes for CASSLGPGSPLHF.

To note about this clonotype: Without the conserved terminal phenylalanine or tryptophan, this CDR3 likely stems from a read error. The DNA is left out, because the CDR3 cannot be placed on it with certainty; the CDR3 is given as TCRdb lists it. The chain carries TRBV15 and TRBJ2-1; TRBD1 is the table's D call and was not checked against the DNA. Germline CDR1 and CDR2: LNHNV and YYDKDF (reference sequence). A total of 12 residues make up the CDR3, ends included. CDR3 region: CATSRDGRGIRV.

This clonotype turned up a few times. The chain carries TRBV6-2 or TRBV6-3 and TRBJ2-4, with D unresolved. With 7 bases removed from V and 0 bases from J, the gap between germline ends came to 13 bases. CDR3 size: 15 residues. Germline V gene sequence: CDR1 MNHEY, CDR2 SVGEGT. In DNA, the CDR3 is TGTGCCAGCAACCTAGGTGCGCTAGCCAAAAACATTCAGTACTTC. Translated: CASNLGALAKNIQYF.

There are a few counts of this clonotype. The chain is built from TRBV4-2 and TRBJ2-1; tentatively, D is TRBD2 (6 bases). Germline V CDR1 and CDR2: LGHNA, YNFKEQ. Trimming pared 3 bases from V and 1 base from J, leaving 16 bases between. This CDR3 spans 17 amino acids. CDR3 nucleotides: TGTGCCAGCAGCCAGGATTCGACGAGCGGGTCCTACAATGAGCAGTTCTTC. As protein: CASSQDSTSGSYNEQFF.

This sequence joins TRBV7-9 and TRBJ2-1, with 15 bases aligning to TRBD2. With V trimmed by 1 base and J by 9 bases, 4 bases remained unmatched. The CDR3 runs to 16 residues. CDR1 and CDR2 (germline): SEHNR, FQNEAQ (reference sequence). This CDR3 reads CASSLGTSGGGTEQFF. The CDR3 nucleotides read TGTGCCAGCAGCTTAGGGACTAGCGGGGGGGGGACTGAGCAGTTCTTC.

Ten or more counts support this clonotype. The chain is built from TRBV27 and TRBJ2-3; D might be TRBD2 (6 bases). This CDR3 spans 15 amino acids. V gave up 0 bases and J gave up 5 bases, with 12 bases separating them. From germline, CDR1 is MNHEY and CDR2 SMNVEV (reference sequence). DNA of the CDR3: TGTGCCAGCAGTTTATCGACTCGGACTAAAGATACGCAGTATTTT. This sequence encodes CASSLSTRTKDTQYF.

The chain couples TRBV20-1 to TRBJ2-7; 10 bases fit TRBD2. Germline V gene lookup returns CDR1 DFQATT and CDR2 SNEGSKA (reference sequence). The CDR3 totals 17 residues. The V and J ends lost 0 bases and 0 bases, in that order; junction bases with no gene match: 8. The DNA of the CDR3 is TGCAGTGCTAGAGACAGCGGGAGGGCCCAAAACTCCTACGAGCAGTACTTC. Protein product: CSARDSGRAQNSYEQYF.

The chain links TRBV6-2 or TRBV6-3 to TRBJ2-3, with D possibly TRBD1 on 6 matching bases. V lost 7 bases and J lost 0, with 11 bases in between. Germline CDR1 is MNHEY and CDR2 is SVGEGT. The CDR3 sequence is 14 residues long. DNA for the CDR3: TGTGCCAGCACGACCGGACAGAGCACAGATACGCAGTATTTT. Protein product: CASTTGQSTDTQYF.

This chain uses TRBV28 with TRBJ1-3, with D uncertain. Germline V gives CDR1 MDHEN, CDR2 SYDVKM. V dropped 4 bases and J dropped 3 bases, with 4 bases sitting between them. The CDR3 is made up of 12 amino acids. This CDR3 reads CASSSNGNTIYF. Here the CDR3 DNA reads TGTGCCAGCAGTTCCAATGGAAACACCATATATTTT.

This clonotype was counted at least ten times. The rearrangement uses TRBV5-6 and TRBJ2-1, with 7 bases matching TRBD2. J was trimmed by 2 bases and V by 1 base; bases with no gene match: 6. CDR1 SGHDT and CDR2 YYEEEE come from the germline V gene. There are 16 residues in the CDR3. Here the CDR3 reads CASSLYGGSPYNEQFF. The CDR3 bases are TGTGCCAGCAGCTTGTATGGCGGGAGCCCCTACAATGAGCAGTTCTTC.

The CDR3 DNA is TGTGCCAGCAGTGAACCGGGGAATTCACCCCTCCACTTT. Protein: CASSEPGNSPLHF. The chain couples TRBV6-1 to TRBJ1-6; D remains ambiguous. V was shortened by 2 bases and J by 7 bases, with 6 bases between the two germline ends. CDR1 MNHNS and CDR2 SASEGT come from the germline V gene. CDR3 size: 13 residues.

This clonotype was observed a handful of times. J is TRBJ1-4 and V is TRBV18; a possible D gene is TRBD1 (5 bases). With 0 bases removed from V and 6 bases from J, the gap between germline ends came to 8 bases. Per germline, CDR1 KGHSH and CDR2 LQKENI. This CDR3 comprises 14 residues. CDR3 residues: CASSPPTGDEKLFF. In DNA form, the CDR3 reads TGTGCCAGCTCACCACCGACGGGGGATGAAAAACTGTTTTTT.

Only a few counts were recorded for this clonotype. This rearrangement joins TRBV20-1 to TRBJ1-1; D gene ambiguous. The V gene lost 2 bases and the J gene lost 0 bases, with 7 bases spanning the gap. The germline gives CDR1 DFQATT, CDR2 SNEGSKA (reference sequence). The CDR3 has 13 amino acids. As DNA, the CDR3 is TGCAGTGCTAGATCCCCGATGAACACTGAAGCTTTCTTT. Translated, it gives CSARSPMNTEAFF.